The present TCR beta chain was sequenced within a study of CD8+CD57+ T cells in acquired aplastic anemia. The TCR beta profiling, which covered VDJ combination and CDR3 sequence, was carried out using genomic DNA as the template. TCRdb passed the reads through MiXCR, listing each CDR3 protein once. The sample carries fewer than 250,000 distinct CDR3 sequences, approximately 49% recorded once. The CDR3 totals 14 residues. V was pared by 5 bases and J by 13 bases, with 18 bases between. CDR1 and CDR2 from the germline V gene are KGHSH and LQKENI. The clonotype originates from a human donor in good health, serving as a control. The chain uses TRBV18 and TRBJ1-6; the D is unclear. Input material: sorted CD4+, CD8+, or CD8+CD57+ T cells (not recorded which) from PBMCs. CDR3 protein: CASSSQIEQSPLHF. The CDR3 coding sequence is TGTGCCAGCTCATCTCAGATTGAGCAGTCGCCCCTCCACTTT.